The next 15 T cell receptor beta chains were all read from a single sample in a study of blood T cell repertoires in COVID-19. The protocol was immunoSEQ multiplex PCR, while the TCRdb copy is restricted to in-frame clones and leaves out a portion. The repertoire consists of over 600,000 clones, with about nine tenths occurring once and the leading ten covering approximately 0.25%. The sequenced sample consisted of peripheral blood. These TCRs come from a woman younger than 30 with acute or convalescent COVID-19.

The gene calls are TRBV9 and TRBJ1-5, with D perhaps TRBD1 (5 bases). Germline CDR1 and CDR2: SGDLS and YYNGEE. The CDR3 covers 14 residues. With 4 bases removed from V and 4 bases from J, the gap between germline ends came to 12 bases. CDR3 bases: TGTGCCAGCAGCTATGGGACTGCAAATCAGCCCCAGCATTTT. Amino acids: CASSYGTANQPQHF.

This chain connects TRBV19 to TRBJ1-4; 11 bases match TRBD1. Trimming removed 5 bases from V and 1 base from J; junction bases left unmatched: 3. The CDR3 spans 16 residues. From germline, CDR1 is LNHDA and CDR2 SQIVND (reference sequence). In DNA form, the CDR3 reads TGTGCCAGTAGTTCCGGGACAGGGGGAACTAATGAAAAACTGTTTTTT. Translating it yields CASSSGTGGTNEKLFF.

Only one count was recorded for this clone. The chain combines TRBV23-1 with TRBJ2-7; TRBD2 matches 10 bases. TRBV23-1 is given ORF status, its function remaining uncertain. V trimming: 4 bases; J trimming: 2 bases; junction bases outside the gene matches: 14. The CDR3 runs to 18 residues. The CDR3 here is CASSPRVGPSGGTYEQYF. CDR3 nucleotide sequence: TGCGCCAGCAGTCCCCGGGTTGGGCCTAGCGGGGGTACCTACGAGCAGTACTTC.

The rearrangement joins TRBV5-6 to TRBJ1-1, with D tentatively TRBD1 (6 bases). V lost 0 bases and J 7 bases, leaving 10 bases between the germline ends. Germline CDR1 reads SGHDT; CDR2 reads YYEEEE. This CDR3 region has 13 residues. This chain's CDR3 is CASSLDRVDEAFF. CDR3 in DNA: TGTGCCAGCAGCTTGGACAGGGTTGATGAAGCTTTCTTT. Filled out from reference TRBV5-6 and TRBJ1-1, the complete variable domain reads DAGVTQSPTHLIKTRGQQVTLRCSPKSGHDTVSWYQQALGQGPQFIFQYYEEEERQRGNFPDRFSGHQFPNYSSELNVNALLLGDSALYLCASSLDRVDEAFFGQGTRLTVV.

This clone has just one count. The gene calls are TRBV5-1 and TRBJ2-7; the D gene is possibly TRBD2 (5 bases). With 0 bases removed from V and 6 bases from J, the gap between germline ends came to 10 bases. The CDR3 sequence is 13 residues long. The germline CDR1 and CDR2 sequences are SGHRS and YFSETQ. Here the CDR3 reads CASSLGSGSEQYF. The CDR3 bases are TGCGCCAGCAGCTTGGGTTCGGGGAGCGAGCAGTACTTC.

J is TRBJ1-5 and V is TRBV4-1; a weak D match, TRBD1 (6 bases). The germline CDR1 and CDR2 sequences are MGHRA and YSYEKL. The CDR3 is 19 amino acids. Trimming left V 0 bases short and J 4 bases short, with 22 bases between. This CDR3 reads CASSQDRIRTEGLNQPQHF. The CDR3 bases are TGCGCCAGCAGCCAAGATAGGATCAGGACAGAGGGTTTGAATCAGCCCCAGCATTTT.

The chain has TRBV12-3 or TRBV12-4 and TRBJ1-1, with D uncertain. Trimming removed 3 bases at V and 6 bases at J, with 8 bases between. This CDR3 has 12 residues. The CDR3 coding sequence is TGTGCCAGCAGTTTTGTGAGTGCTGAAGCTTTCTTT. Residues: CASSFVSAEAFF.

The V gene is TRBV3-1 (or the pseudogene TRBV3-2), the J gene TRBJ1-2; 8 positions agree with TRBD1. Germline V gene sequence: CDR1 LGHDT, CDR2 YNNKEL (reference sequence). The length of the CDR3 is 11 residues. V lost 10 bases, J lost 4 bases, and 2 bases stayed unmatched. The CDR3 is CATTGGYGYTF. The CDR3 DNA reads as TGTGCCACTACAGGGGGCTATGGCTACACCTTC.

The chain combines TRBV14 with TRBJ1-4; weak D call: TRBD1 (6 bases). The CDR3 has 15 amino acids. The V gene lost 4 bases and the J gene lost 0 bases, with 9 bases spanning the gap. The germline V gene encodes CDR1 SGHDN and CDR2 FVKESK. CDR3 protein: CASSRRTATNEKLFF. The DNA for the CDR3 is TGTGCCAGCAGCCGGAGGACAGCAACTAATGAAAAACTGTTTTTT.

The genes are TRBV11-2 and TRBJ2-7, with D uncertain. Germline V gives CDR1 SGHAT, CDR2 FQNNGV. This CDR3 contains 13 residues. V lost 5 bases, J lost 4 bases, and 12 bases lay in between. For the CDR3, the DNA is TGTGCCAGCAGCCCCGGTAATGAATACGAGCAGTACTTC. It is translated as CASSPGNEYEQYF.

This clone was recorded once. V is TRBV20-1 and J is TRBJ1-1; TRBD1 matches at 8 bases. Germline V gene lookup returns CDR1 DFQATT and CDR2 SNEGSKA (reference sequence). The trim removed 5 bases at V and 8 bases at J, leaving 4 bases unmatched. This CDR3 contains 11 residues. As DNA, the CDR3 is TGCAGTGCTCGGGGACAGGAGGAAGCTTTCTTT. Translated: CSARGQEEAFF.

This clone has more than one count but fewer than ten. The chain uses TRBV9 and TRBJ1-6, with unresolved D. CDR1 is SGDLS, CDR2 YYNGEE, per germline. This CDR3 has 15 residues. The V and J ends lost 0 bases and 7 bases respectively, with 11 bases between them. The chain's CDR3 is CASSVATGRNSPLHF. CDR3 sequence (DNA): TGTGCCAGCAGCGTAGCTACGGGGAGGAATTCACCCCTCCACTTT.

This chain uses TRBV11-2 with TRBJ1-2; maybe TRBD1 (6 bases). Germline V CDR1 and CDR2: SGHAT, FQNNGV. The CDR3 runs to 14 residues. V was trimmed by 3 bases and J by 7 bases, leaving 15 bases between them. CDR3 region: CASSFPEGVGGYTF. The CDR3 DNA sequence: TGTGCCAGCAGCTTTCCAGAGGGGGTGGGTGGCTACACCTTC.

The chain is built from TRBV14 and TRBJ2-1; a weak D match, TRBD1 (5 bases). The CDR3 totals 17 residues. Germline V gene lookup returns CDR1 SGHDN and CDR2 FVKESK. The germline V and J ends were trimmed by 0 bases and 8 bases, with 20 bases remaining between them. CDR3 coding DNA: TGTGCCAGCAGCCAAGAGGGGCGGATTTATTTAGAGGATGAGCAGTTCTTC. This codes for CASSQEGRIYLEDEQFF.

The chain employs TRBV19 and TRBJ2-1, with 12 bases identical to TRBD2. Germline V CDR1 and CDR2: LNHDA, SQIVND (reference sequence). CDR3 size: 16 residues. V lost 3 bases to trimming and J lost 4 bases; unmatched junction nucleotides: 4. The CDR3 loop is CASSITSGGTYNEQFF. The CDR3, as DNA: TGTGCCAGTAGTATCACTAGCGGGGGGACGTACAATGAGCAGTTCTTC.